The rows below give T cell receptor beta chains drawn from one sample of a study of OX40 agonist ivuxolimab in advanced cancers. Profiling relied on immunoSEQ multiplex PCR, and the TCRdb table lists in-frame clones only, not all of them. There are about 15,000 clones in the sample; just under 80% occur only once, and over 25% lies in the top ten. The sequences come from CD4+ or CD8+ T cells sorted from blood, collected in a trial of the OX40 agonist ivuxolimab. Every receptor here comes from an adult with an advanced solid tumor such as melanoma, head and neck, liver or kidney cancer. The CDR3 runs from the conserved cysteine through the conserved F or W. The order of the fields is D gene, J gene, clone size, V gene, CDR3 protein, CDR3 DNA. A D gene is named only where the DNA matches it firmly. Clone size is stated in some rows and not others, as once, few, many or a class when expanded.

TRBD1,TRBJ1-4,.,TRBV5-4,CASSLGGSPPELFF,TGTGCCAGCAGCCTAGGGGGCTCCCCGCCGGAACTGTTTTTT
TRBD2,TRBJ2-1,.,TRBV7-3,CASSLFVISGKTHSYNEQFF,TGTGCCAGCAGCTTATTCGTTATTAGCGGGAAGACCCACTCCTACAATGAGCAGTTCTTC
TRBD2,TRBJ2-7,.,TRBV14,CASSQDPSSGALMDEQYF,TGTGCCAGCAGCCAAGATCCCTCTAGCGGGGCTTTGATGGACGAGCAGTACTTC
.,TRBJ1-4,.,TRBV5-4,CASSLDGGATNEKLFF,TGTGCCAGCAGCTTAGATGGGGGGGCAACTAATGAAAAACTGTTTTTT
TRBD1,TRBJ2-7,.,TRBV7-9,CASSSKQGIYEQYF,TGTGCCAGCAGTTCTAAACAGGGGATCTACGAGCAGTACTTC
.,TRBJ2-7,.,TRBV19,CASSPGVLSYEQYF,TGTGCCAGTAGTCCCGGGGTCCTCTCCTACGAGCAGTACTTC
.,TRBJ2-7,.,TRBV27,CASSHGYLYEQYF,TGTGCCAGCAGCCACGGGTACCTCTACGAGCAGTACTTC
TRBD2,TRBJ2-5,.,TRBV5-6,CASSFPGAGLQTQYF,TGTGCCAGCAGCTTTCCAGGAGCGGGGTTACAGACCCAGTACTTC
TRBD1,TRBJ2-7,.,TRBV19,CASSPGTGAYEQYF,TGTGCCAGTAGTCCCGGGACAGGTGCTTACGAGCAGTACTTC
TRBD2,TRBJ2-7,.,TRBV7-6,CASRPGTSWNEQYF,TGTGCCAGCAGACCCGGGACTAGCTGGAACGAGCAGTACTTC
.,TRBJ1-1,.,TRBV21-1,CASSTRAGAEAFF,TGTGCCAGCAGCACCCGGGCCGGGGCGGAAGCTTTCTTT
TRBD1,TRBJ1-1,.,TRBV5-1,CASSVGQGSEAFF,TGCGCCAGCAGCGTGGGACAGGGGAGTGAAGCTTTCTTT
.,TRBJ2-7,.,TRBV19,CASSRPYQSYEQYF,TGTGCCAGTAGTCGACCCTACCAAAGCTACGAGCAGTACTTC
.,TRBJ2-5,.,TRBV5-4,CASSLVTKETQYF,TGTGCCAGCAGCTTGGTGACTAAAGAGACCCAGTACTTC
.,TRBJ2-1,.,TRBV5-6,CASSLWGPGHNEQFF,TGTGCCAGCAGCTTGTGGGGGCCTGGACACAATGAGCAGTTCTTC
TRBD2,TRBJ2-3,.,TRBV2,CASSFLTSAASTDTQYF,TGTGCCAGCAGTTTTTTGACTAGCGCAGCTAGCACAGATACGCAGTATTTT
TRBD1,TRBJ2-3,.,TRBV5-4,CASRRGQTSTDTQYF,TGTGCCAGCAGGAGGGGACAGACTTCCACAGATACGCAGTATTTT
.,TRBJ2-7,.,TRBV7-8,CASSLALSSYEQYF,TGTGCCAGCAGCTTAGCTCTGAGCTCCTACGAGCAGTACTTC
TRBD2,TRBJ2-7,.,TRBV27,CASSPGLAGAASYEQYF,TGTGCCAGCAGTCCGGGACTAGCGGGAGCCGCCTCCTACGAGCAGTACTTC
TRBD1,TRBJ1-3,once,TRBV5-1,CASSLEGGTGNTIYF,TGCGCCAGCAGCTTGGAAGGGGGCACTGGAAACACCATATATTTT
TRBD1,TRBJ2-7,medium-sized,TRBV5-1,CASKTGGGEQYF,TGCGCCAGCAAGACAGGGGGCGGCGAGCAGTACTTC
.,TRBJ1-5,.,TRBV5-4,CASSLENQPQHF,TGTGCCAGCAGCTTGGAGAATCAGCCCCAGCATTTT
TRBD1,TRBJ1-6,medium-sized,TRBV6-5,CASSATTGTSPLHF,TGTGCCAGCAGTGCAACGACAGGGACTTCACCCCTCCACTTT
.,TRBJ2-7,.,TRBV19,CASSSPERGSYEQYF,TGTGCCAGTAGTTCCCCGGAACGGGGGTCATACGAGCAGTACTTC
TRBD1,TRBJ1-2,.,TRBV18,CASSHRPGEQGNYGYTF,TGTGCCAGCTCACACCGTCCCGGCGAACAGGGGAACTATGGCTACACCTTC
.,TRBJ2-2,few,TRBV7-3,CASSLIGPTGELFF,TGTGCCAGCAGCTTAATTGGGCCTACCGGGGAGCTGTTTTTT
.,TRBJ1-3,.,TRBV29-1,CSVQVRGGNTIYF,TGCAGCGTCCAAGTCAGGGGTGGAAACACCATATATTTT
.,TRBJ2-7,.,TRBV21-1,CASSKRGLAGGQYF,TGTGCCAGCAGCAAAAGGGGACTAGCGGGGGGGCAGTACTTC
TRBD2,TRBJ2-3,.,TRBV19,CASSIPLAGDTDTQYF,TGTGCCAGTAGTATCCCCCTAGCGGGGGACACAGATACGCAGTATTTT
TRBD2,TRBJ2-7,.,TRBV29-1,CSVERLAGTTYEQYF,TGCAGCGTTGAAAGACTAGCGGGGACTACCTACGAGCAGTACTTC
TRBD2,TRBJ2-1,.,TRBV5-4,CASSWGLVPSYNEQFF,TGTGCCAGCAGCTGGGGACTAGTTCCCTCCTACAATGAGCAGTTCTTC
TRBD2,TRBJ2-1,once,TRBV7-8,CASSAPGTSGGSSYNEQFF,TGTGCCAGCAGCGCACCGGGGACTAGCGGGGGCAGCTCCTACAATGAGCAGTTCTTC
.,TRBJ1-2,.,TRBV28,CASIPRGGFPYTF,TGTGCCAGCATACCTAGAGGGGGATTTCCCTACACCTTC
.,TRBJ2-7,.,TRBV5-6,CASSFGDNAYEQYF,TGTGCCAGCAGCTTTGGGGACAATGCCTACGAGCAGTACTTC
TRBD1,TRBJ1-4,.,TRBV2,CASSEGLQGAEKLFF,TGTGCCAGCAGTGAAGGGTTACAGGGGGCTGAAAAACTGTTTTTT
.,TRBJ2-3,.,TRBV9,CASSVAGIHTDTQYF,TGTGCCAGCAGCGTAGCCGGGATACACACAGATACGCAGTATTTT
.,TRBJ2-5,.,TRBV11-2,CASSPQGFKKTQYF,TGTGCCAGCAGCCCCCAGGGTTTCAAGAAGACCCAGTACTTC
TRBD1,TRBJ2-7,medium-sized,TRBV19,CASSILGQGGGEQYF,TGTGCCAGTAGTATCTTGGGACAGGGAGGTGGCGAGCAGTACTTC
.,TRBJ2-3,.,TRBV9,CASSVGGDTQYF,TGTGCCAGCAGCGTAGGGGGGGATACGCAGTATTTT
.,TRBJ2-5,.,TRBV7-9,CASSLGGVRETQYF,TGTGCCAGCAGTCTAGGGGGAGTGCGAGAGACCCAGTACTTC
.,TRBJ2-1,medium-sized,TRBV21-1,CASIDPSGDNEQFF,TGTGCCAGCATTGACCCTAGCGGGGACAATGAGCAGTTCTTC
.,TRBJ2-2,.,TRBV14,CASSQSLGTEYTGELFF,TGTGCCAGCAGCCAATCCCTGGGGACGGAGTACACCGGGGAGCTGTTTTTT
.,TRBJ2-1,.,TRBV27,CASSWSVISPYNEQFF,TGTGCCAGCAGCTGGTCGGTGATCTCCCCCTACAATGAGCAGTTCTTC
.,TRBJ1-1,.,TRBV19,CASSPFGGNTEAFF,TGTGCCAGTAGCCCTTTCGGGGGGAACACTGAAGCTTTCTTT
.,TRBJ1-2,.,TRBV14,CASSHGRGHGYTF,TGTGCCAGCAGCCATGGCAGGGGCCATGGCTACACCTTC
.,TRBJ2-7,.,TRBV2,CASTLGAGNEQYF,TGTGCCAGCACCTTAGGGGCCGGGAATGAGCAGTACTTC
.,TRBJ1-1,.,TRBV9,CASSVAIWGEAFF,TGTGCCAGCAGCGTAGCTATTTGGGGTGAAGCTTTCTTT
.,TRBJ1-2,once,TRBV15,CATSRDRAGRIYGYTF,TGTGCCACCAGCAGAGATCGGGCAGGGAGAATCTATGGCTACACCTTC
.,TRBJ1-2,.,TRBV2,CASSATGYYGYTF,TGTGCCAGCAGTGCGACAGGCTACTATGGCTACACCTTC
.,TRBJ2-7,.,TRBV15,CATSRVSRPPYEQYF,TGTGCCACCAGCAGAGTATCCAGGCCCCCTTACGAGCAGTACTTC
TRBD2,TRBJ2-2,.,TRBV9,CASSVPLSGLGDTGELFF,TGTGCCAGCAGCGTACCCTTATCGGGACTAGGGGACACCGGGGAGCTGTTTTTT
.,TRBJ1-1,.,TRBV27,CASTPGESTEAFF,TGTGCCAGCACTCCCGGGGAGTCAACTGAAGCTTTCTTT